Shown below are 30 T cell receptor beta chains from a single sample sequenced in a study of OX40 agonist ivuxolimab in advanced cancers. Profiled with immunoSEQ multiplex PCR; TCRdb holds only in-frame clones, not every one. The data show 15,000 to 20,000 clones, 73% seen once. Material: CD4+ or CD8+ T cells sorted from blood, obtained in a trial of the OX40 agonist ivuxolimab. These receptors came from an adult with an advanced solid tumor such as melanoma, head and neck, liver or kidney cancer.

The chain has TRBV13 and TRBJ1-3; a weak D match, TRBD1 (6 bases). The V gene's germline CDR1 is PRHDT and CDR2 FYEKMQ (reference sequence). The CDR3 is 18 residues long. Trimming took off 1 base at V and 1 base at J, with 17 bases between the two ends. The DNA of the CDR3 is TGTGCCAGCAGCTTAGATCCCCCGGACAGACCGTCTGGAAACACCATATATTTT. Translating gives CASSLDPPDRPSGNTIYF.

The chain recombines TRBV4-3 with TRBJ2-7; 7 bases are shared with TRBD1. Germline CDR1 LGHNA, CDR2 YSLEER. V was clipped by 3 bases and J by 5 bases; unmatched bases: 10. CDR3 length: 15 residues. DNA of the CDR3: TGCGCCAGCAGCCATGACGACAGGGCGTCCGACGAGCAGTACTTC. Its protein is CASSHDDRASDEQYF.

The chain links TRBV9 to TRBJ2-3; no firm D call. Germline V gene data show CDR1 as SGDLS and CDR2 as YYNGEE. There are 13 residues in the CDR3. The V gene lost 0 bases and the J gene lost 2 bases, with 4 bases spanning the gap. The CDR3: CASSVGVTDTQYF. DNA for the CDR3: TGTGCCAGCAGCGTAGGGGTCACAGATACGCAGTATTTT.

This clone has only one observation. J is TRBJ2-3 and V is TRBV28; 8 bases align to TRBD1. The germline V gene encodes CDR1 MDHEN and CDR2 SYDVKM. After removal of 6 bases from V and 11 bases from J, the junction contained 7 bases not matched to a gene. This CDR3 has 12 residues. CDR3 coding DNA: TGTGCCAGCAGAGGACAGGGACGGAGGCAGTATTTT. Residues: CASRGQGRRQYF.

This chain joins TRBV7-9 and TRBJ2-6; D is ambiguous. The CDR3 consists of 16 residues. Trimming took off 2 bases at V and 0 bases at J, with 8 bases between the two ends. Germline V gives CDR1 SEHNR, CDR2 FQNEAQ (reference sequence). The CDR3 is CASSLSGNSGANVLTF. For the CDR3, the DNA is TGTGCCAGCAGCTTAAGTGGGAACTCTGGGGCCAACGTCCTGACTTTC.

This clone has only one observation. V is TRBV5-1 and J is TRBJ2-7; 8 bases are shared with TRBD2. Germline loops: CDR1 SGHRS, CDR2 YFSETQ. The CDR3 covers 12 residues. V gave up 1 base and J gave up 7 bases; unmatched junction bases: 1. CDR3 residues: CASSLIAGEQYF. The CDR3 coding sequence is TGCGCCAGCAGCTTGATAGCGGGAGAGCAGTACTTC.

The J gene is TRBJ1-3, the V gene TRBV5-6, with D tentatively TRBD1 (5 bases). V dropped 2 bases and J dropped 0 bases, with 15 bases sitting between them. Germline CDR1 is SGHDT and CDR2 is YYEEEE. CDR3 length equals 17 residues. The CDR3 nucleotides are TGTGCCAGCAGCTTCAGGAACGCCGGGGGCTCTGGAAACACCATATATTTT. As protein: CASSFRNAGGSGNTIYF. Based on the CDR3 plus reference TRBV5-6 and TRBJ1-3, the full variable domain is DAGVTQSPTHLIKTRGQQVTLRCSPKSGHDTVSWYQQALGQGPQFIFQYYEEEERQRGNFPDRFSGHQFPNYSSELNVNALLLGDSALYLCASSFRNAGGSGNTIYFGEGSWLTVV.

The CDR3 DNA sequence: TGTGCCAGCAGTATGGGACAGGGGTCGAGGGAGACCCAGTACTTC. Protein: CASSMGQGSRETQYF. The V and J genes are TRBV5-5 and TRBJ2-5; the match to TRBD1 covers 10 bases. There are 15 residues in the CDR3. The ends lost 5 bases at V and 5 bases at J; junction bases unmatched: 9. Germline values: CDR1 SGHKS, CDR2 YYEKEE (reference sequence).

The genes are TRBV5-1 and TRBJ2-5; 7 bases line up with TRBD1. Germline V lookup: CDR1 SGHRS, CDR2 YFSETQ. Germline trimming cut 0 bases from V and 5 bases from J; bases unmatched to any gene: 16. The CDR3 runs to 18 residues. The CDR3 DNA reads TGCGCCAGCAGCTTGGGGCTGGGGACAGATAAGAATTGGGAGACCCAGTACTTC. Translating it yields CASSLGLGTDKNWETQYF.

The V gene is TRBV19, the J gene TRBJ1-6; TRBD1 matches 7 bases. V lost 6 bases and J lost 7; bases outside the gene matches: 6. Germline loops: CDR1 LNHDA, CDR2 SQIVND (reference sequence). This CDR3 contains 14 residues. CDR3 protein: CASSPQGSNSPLHF. For the CDR3, the DNA is TGTGCCAGTAGCCCACAGGGGTCGAATTCACCCCTCCACTTT.

This clone occurred a few times. This chain joins TRBV7-9 and TRBJ1-1; D possibly corresponds to TRBD1 (5 bases). Germline assignment: CDR1 SEHNR and CDR2 FQNEAQ (reference sequence). Between the trimmed V and J ends, which lost 6 bases and 8 bases, there was a span of 7 bases. The CDR3 spans 10 residues. The CDR3 DNA reads as TGTGCCAGCAGGGGGACGGAAGCTTTCTTT. It codes for CASRGTEAFF.

The rearrangement joins TRBV11-2 to TRBJ2-4; 13 nucleotides line up with TRBD2. The germline V gene encodes CDR1 SGHAT and CDR2 FQNNGV. The trim removed 3 bases at V and 8 bases at J, leaving 4 bases unmatched. The length of the CDR3 is 15 residues. CDR3 sequence reads: CASSFGTSGTYIQYF. The CDR3 DNA reads as TGTGCCAGCAGCTTTGGGACTAGCGGGACCTACATTCAGTACTTC.

The chain recombines TRBV6-6 with TRBJ2-1; 11 nucleotides align to TRBD2. Germline values: CDR1 MNHNY, CDR2 SVGAGI (reference sequence). The trim removed 11 bases at V and 5 bases at J, leaving 2 bases unmatched. The CDR3 has 12 amino acids. This chain's CDR3 is CAGTSGNNEQFF. DNA of the CDR3: TGTGCCGGGACTAGCGGCAACAATGAGCAGTTCTTC.

The rearrangement links TRBV2 to TRBJ2-1; no clear D. Trimming left V 8 bases short and J 9 bases short, with 8 bases between. CDR1 is SNHLY and CDR2 is FYNNEI in the germline V gene. The CDR3 has 10 residues. In nucleotides, the CDR3 is TGTGCCAGCTCTTTCGGTGAGCAGTTCTTC. Its protein product is CASSFGEQFF. The variable domain in full, with the rest retrieved from reference TRBV2 and TRBJ2-1, is EPEVTQTPSHQVTQMGQEVILRCVPISNHLYFYWYRQILGQKVEFLVSFYNNEISEKSEIFDDQFSVERPDGSNFTLKIRSTKLEDSAMYFCASSFGEQFFGPGTRLTVL.

The V and J genes are TRBV6-5 and TRBJ2-1, with D tentatively TRBD1 (5 bases). The CDR3 spans 14 residues. V was clipped by 0 bases and J by 4 bases, with 7 bases between them. Germline CDR1 and CDR2: MNHEY and SVGAGI. In nucleotides, the CDR3 is TGTGCCAGCAGTTACTCCCCAGGGTACAATGAGCAGTTCTTC. Its protein product is CASSYSPGYNEQFF.

V usage is TRBV28 and J usage is TRBJ2-5; no definite D call. CDR1 is MDHEN, CDR2 SYDVKM, per germline. The length of the CDR3 is 12 residues. V lost 4 bases, J lost 4 bases, and 7 bases lay in between. This CDR3 is CASSSPPETQYF. In DNA form, the CDR3 reads TGTGCCAGCAGTTCCCCCCCAGAGACCCAGTACTTC.

Concerning this clone: The likely explanation is a read error, given a far larger clone one base away. The chain uses TRBV7-4 and TRBJ1-1; D is perhaps TRBD1 (5 bases). This CDR3 has 13 amino acids. Trimming pared 5 bases from V and 7 bases from J, leaving 14 bases between. Germline V gene lookup returns CDR1 SGHVT and CDR2 SQSDAQ. CDR3 amino acids: CASSQGEEREAFF. As DNA, the CDR3 is TGTGCCAGCAGCCAAGGGGAAGAGCGTGAAGCTTTCTTT.

This rearrangement joins TRBV12-2 to TRBJ2-7. TRBV12-2 is a documented pseudogene. This CDR3 has 14 residues. The CDR3, as DNA: TGTGCAAGTCGCTTAGCGGACGTTTTTTACGAGCAGTACTTC. It encodes CASRLADVFYEQYF.

The chain links TRBV18 to TRBJ1-1, with TRBD1 identical over 7 bases. Germline V gene lookup returns CDR1 KGHSH and CDR2 LQKENI. The trim removed 2 bases at V and 0 bases at J, leaving 9 bases unmatched. The CDR3 has 17 residues. CDR3 DNA: TGTGCCAGCTCACCAATAGGGGACAGCACAATGAACACTGAAGCTTTCTTT. Its protein is CASSPIGDSTMNTEAFF.

This chain connects TRBV6-6 to TRBJ1-2, with D hard to call. This CDR3 contains 12 residues. Germline V gene sequence: CDR1 MNHNY, CDR2 SVGAGI (reference sequence). As DNA, the CDR3 is TGTGCGACCCAGTCAGGTTTAGGTGGCTACACCTTC. Translation gives CATQSGLGGYTF.

The chain recombines TRBV6-6 with TRBJ1-1; D unresolved. CDR1 is MNHNY and CDR2 is SVGAGI in the germline V gene (reference sequence). The CDR3 has 15 amino acids. V lost 0 bases, J lost 0 bases, and 8 bases lay in between. The DNA of the CDR3 is TGTGCCAGCAGTTACTCCCCACTGTTGAACACTGAAGCTTTCTTT. Encoded protein: CASSYSPLLNTEAFF.

The table lists this clone with a few counts. This rearrangement joins TRBV19 to TRBJ1-4, with a possible D match to TRBD1 (6 bases). This CDR3 region has 14 residues. V lost 7 bases, J lost 0 bases, and 9 bases lay in between. The germline CDR1 and CDR2 sequences are LNHDA and SQIVND (reference sequence). CDR3 loop: CASTNRATNEKLFF. Written as DNA, the CDR3 is TGTGCCAGTACAAACAGGGCAACTAATGAAAAACTGTTTTTT. Supplemented by reference TRBV19 and TRBJ1-4, the full variable domain reads DGGITQSPKYLFRKEGQNVTLSCEQNLNHDAMYWYRQDPGQGLRLIYYSQIVNDFQKGDIAEGYSVSREKKESFPLTVTSAQKNPTAFYLCASTNRATNEKLFFGSGTQLSVL.

The gene calls are TRBV27 and TRBJ2-7; possibly TRBD2 for D (5 bases). Germline values: CDR1 MNHEY, CDR2 SMNVEV (reference sequence). The CDR3 has 12 amino acids. V gave up 5 bases and J gave up 3 bases, with 8 bases separating them. The CDR3 bases are TGTGCCAGCAGTCCCGGGGACTACGAGCAGTACTTC. It translates to CASSPGDYEQYF.

The rearrangement uses TRBV6-6 and TRBJ2-5, with D possibly being TRBD1 (6 bases). The V end lost 6 bases, the J end lost 5 bases, and 10 bases lay between the germline ends. Germline CDR1 is MNHNY and CDR2 is SVGAGI (reference sequence). The CDR3 length is 12 residues. The CDR3 DNA follows: TGTGCCAGCAGGGGACATGCGGAGACCCAGTACTTC. It yields the protein CASRGHAETQYF.

The V and J genes are TRBV5-1 and TRBJ1-2, with no clear D. Trimming pared 4 bases from V and 8 bases from J, leaving 33 bases between. The CDR3 contains 19 residues. Germline-derived CDR1 and CDR2 are SGHRS and YFSETQ. The CDR3 nucleotides read TGCGCCAGCAGCCCAGACACCCCACCGCAGAAAACCTGTGGTGCGGGCTACACCTTC. Translating gives CASSPDTPPQKTCGAGYTF.

This clone has only one observation. The chain recombines TRBV9 with TRBJ2-1; 7 nucleotides match TRBD1. Germline trimming cut 4 bases from V and 0 bases from J; bases unmatched to any gene: 7. The V gene's germline CDR1 is SGDLS and CDR2 YYNGEE. This CDR3 comprises 16 residues. The CDR3 spells CASSRQQGSSYNEQFF. The CDR3 DNA reads TGTGCCAGCAGCCGCCAACAGGGGAGCTCCTACAATGAGCAGTTCTTC.

This rearrangement joins TRBV27 to TRBJ2-7; D call uncertain. Germline CDR1 is MNHEY and CDR2 is SMNVEV (reference sequence). The CDR3 is 13 amino acids. V was shortened by 4 bases and J by 3 bases, with 10 bases between the two germline ends. The CDR3 loop reads CASSSLDRYEQYF. The CDR3 coding sequence is TGTGCCAGCAGTTCCTTGGACCGCTACGAGCAGTACTTC.

The chain employs TRBV7-3 and TRBJ2-2; D ambiguous. CDR1 is SGHTA and CDR2 is FQGTGA in the germline V gene. This CDR3 spans 13 amino acids. The germline V and J ends were trimmed by 1 base and 1 base, with 1 base remaining between them. The CDR3: CASSLMNTGELFF. CDR3 bases: TGTGCCAGCAGCTTAATGAACACCGGGGAGCTGTTTTTT.

J is TRBJ1-1 and V is TRBV11-3; D is ambiguous. CDR1 and CDR2 from the germline V gene are SGHNT and YENEEA. V was shortened by 0 bases and J by 1 base, with 6 bases between the two germline ends. The CDR3 spans 14 residues. CDR3 coding DNA: TGTGCCAGCAGCTTAGAAGGAGGGAACACTGAAGCTTTCTTT. Its protein product is CASSLEGGNTEAFF.

The CDR3 protein is CSVEERGPFPEAFF. CDR3 nucleotides: TGCAGCGTTGAAGAAAGAGGGCCCTTCCCTGAAGCTTTCTTT. The chain employs TRBV29-1 and TRBJ1-1; D gene unclear. The CDR3 runs 14 residues. CDR1 and CDR2 (germline): SQVTM, ANQGSEA. With 0 bases removed from V and 6 bases from J, the gap between germline ends came to 14 bases.